This T cell receptor beta chain stems from a study of T cell repertoires in cytomegalovirus infection. Across the study: Selected CMV epitopes included recently identified HLA-C-restricted ones as well as well-studied HLA-B-restricted ones. Indications of both CMV infection and matching HLA type were provided by public TCR beta signatures.

The CDR3 has 13 amino acids. V shed 8 bases and J 2 bases; nucleotides not matched to a gene: 2. Study results and caveats: CMV-specific HLA-C-restricted TCR beta clonotypes dominated the ex vivo response. CMV carriers having the relevant HLA were flagged by cumulative public TCR beta family frequency.

TCRdb passed the reads through MiXCR, listing each CDR3 protein once. This table has roughly 100,000 distinct CDR3 sequences, 42% appearing once. Note on this clonotype: What it recognizes is unknown.

Sequences were derived from CD8+ T cells from cultured PBMCs, sampled from culture after CMV antigen stimulation. The TCR sequence derives from a human donor in good health (CMV status not recorded). Some clones in this sample may be carry-over from other donors' samples. The chain uses TRBV12-3 or TRBV12-4 and TRBJ2-1; 8 positions agree with TRBD1. For the CDR3, the DNA is TGTGCCAGCCTGACAGGGGCCTACAATGAGCAGTTCTTC. Translated: CASLTGAYNEQFF.